Below, 20 T cell receptor beta chains from the same sample are listed, as sequenced in a study of response to subunit inactivated influenza vaccine. In TCRdb, the RT-PCR reads were re-called with MiXCR into one record per CDR3 protein. The sample carries 550,000 to 800,000 distinct CDR3 sequences, approximately 14% recorded once. Sequencing used PBMCs from blood, obtained about 12 days after vaccination. These receptors all come from a man in his fifties who received an inactivated influenza vaccine.

This chain uses TRBV4-3 with TRBJ2-7; 7 nucleotides align to TRBD1. J was trimmed by 3 bases and V by 3 bases; bases with no gene match: 8. The CDR3 length is 15 residues. Germline lookup yields CDR1 LGHNA and CDR2 YSLEER. In DNA form, the CDR3 reads TGCGCCAGCAGCCAGCACCCCGGGACAGACTACGAGCAGTACTTC. Residues: CASSQHPGTDYEQYF.

The sample holds a few counts of this clonotype. This chain links TRBV6-1 with TRBJ2-5, with 7 bases aligning to TRBD1. V dropped 7 bases and J dropped 5; count of bases not matched to a gene: 7. CDR1 and CDR2 from the germline V gene are MNHNS and SASEGT. The CDR3 spans 13 residues. CDR3 sequence reads: CASKGAWRETQYF. DNA of the CDR3: TGTGCCAGCAAGGGGGCATGGAGGGAGACCCAGTACTTC.

This clonotype was detected a few times. In DNA form, the CDR3 reads TGTGCCAGCAGTTTCCGCTCAGCGGGGGGGAACAATGAGCAGTTCTTC. As protein: CASSFRSAGGNNEQFF. V usage is TRBV7-2 and J usage is TRBJ2-1, with 10 bases aligning to TRBD2. The CDR3 totals 16 residues. The germline V gene has CDR1 SGHTA and CDR2 FQGNSA. The V gene end was trimmed by 6 bases and the J gene end by 5 bases; junction bases not matched to a gene: 10.

The CDR3 DNA sequence: TGTGCCAGCAGTTTTTCCAAAACCGGGGAGCTGTTTTTT. It encodes CASSFSKTGELFF. The J gene is TRBJ2-2, the V gene TRBV12-3 or TRBV12-4; D gene unclear. This CDR3 has 13 residues. Trimming cost V 3 bases and J 5 bases, with 7 bases left between them.

This clonotype turned up a few times. The genes are TRBV20-1 and TRBJ2-7; 9 nucleotides agree with TRBD1. J gave up 3 bases and V 5 bases, and 5 bases lay outside the gene matches. The CDR3 runs 13 residues. CDR1 and CDR2 (germline): DFQATT, SNEGSKA (reference sequence). CDR3 bases: TGCAGTGCTTTCCGGGACAGGGTCTACGAGCAGTACTTC. It translates to CSAFRDRVYEQYF.

This clonotype was detected a few times. The genes are TRBV14 and TRBJ2-3; D gene ambiguous. Germline V lookup: CDR1 SGHDN, CDR2 FVKESK. The CDR3 is 13 amino acids. The V end lost 1 base, the J end lost 7 bases, and 9 bases lay between the germline ends. CDR3 nucleotide sequence: TGTGCCAGCAGCCAAGCTTCGTCGAATACGCAGTATTTT. Its protein is CASSQASSNTQYF.

The V gene is TRBV7-9, the J gene TRBJ1-4; D is undetermined. Germline V gene sequence: CDR1 SEHNR, CDR2 FQNEAQ (reference sequence). Deletions cut 5 bases from V and 8 bases from J, with 15 bases between. The CDR3 covers 14 residues. The CDR3 coding sequence is TGTGCCAGCAGCCATGGTCAGGTTGGGGAAAAACTGTTTTTT. It specifies CASSHGQVGEKLFF.

This chain connects TRBV29-1 to TRBJ2-1; 9 positions agree with TRBD2. V dropped 4 bases and J dropped 7; count of bases not matched to a gene: 11. The CDR3 contains 15 residues. Germline CDR1 is SQVTM and CDR2 is ANQGSEA. The CDR3 here is CSVGDRAGGSNEQFF. CDR3 sequence (DNA): TGCAGCGTTGGAGATAGGGCGGGAGGGAGTAATGAGCAGTTCTTC.

This rearrangement joins TRBV20-1 to TRBJ2-1; D is perhaps TRBD2 (6 bases). Germline values: CDR1 DFQATT, CDR2 SNEGSKA (reference sequence). This CDR3 has 14 residues. Trimming shortened V by 6 bases and J by 0 bases, and 12 bases separated the two germline ends. CDR3 sequence: CSAWRGSSYNEQFF. The CDR3 DNA is TGCAGTGCCTGGAGGGGTAGCTCCTACAATGAGCAGTTCTTC.

The chain links TRBV7-2 to TRBJ1-2, with 7 bases identical to TRBD1. This CDR3 is 14 amino acids long. V trimming: 4 bases; J trimming: 4 bases; junction bases outside the gene matches: 6. Germline-derived CDR1 and CDR2 are SGHTA and FQGNSA. The CDR3 spells CASSSRGNLYGYTF. The DNA of the CDR3 is TGTGCCAGCAGCTCCAGGGGGAACCTCTATGGCTACACCTTC.

This clonotype occurred a few times. This chain uses TRBV3-1 with TRBJ2-3, with TRBD1 matching over 9 bases. This CDR3 spans 15 amino acids. Losses at the gene ends were 3 bases for V and 8 bases for J; bases not matched to a gene: 9. The germline V gene has CDR1 LGHDT and CDR2 YNNKEL (reference sequence). The CDR3 bases are TGTGCCAGCAGCCAGGATCCGGGACAGGGAGCTACGCAGTATTTT. Translating it yields CASSQDPGQGATQYF.

The genes are TRBV3-1 and TRBJ2-7, with 9 positions matching TRBD2. V was pared by 4 bases and J by 8 bases, with 9 bases of the junction left unmatched. This CDR3 is 14 amino acids long. In germline, CDR1 is LGHDT, CDR2 YNNKEL (reference sequence). The CDR3 nucleotides are TGTGCCAGCAGCCTTACGGGACTAGCCGACAAGCAGTACTTC. Protein: CASSLTGLADKQYF.

This clonotype was counted between two and nine times. The chain couples TRBV27 to TRBJ2-7; the D is unclear. The CDR3 totals 12 residues. The ends were cut back, 4 bases at V and 3 bases at J, with 7 bases in the middle. Germline loops: CDR1 MNHEY, CDR2 SMNVEV (reference sequence). CDR3 coding DNA: TGTGCCAGCAGTTCAACCGTCTACGAGCAGTACTTC. It specifies CASSSTVYEQYF.

The chain is built from TRBV4-3 and TRBJ2-5; 10 bases agree with TRBD2. CDR3 size: 16 residues. In germline, CDR1 is LGHNA, CDR2 YSLEER. The ends lost 4 bases at V and 5 bases at J; junction bases unmatched: 10. CDR3 sequence reads: CASSPLGAGGPETQYF. CDR3 DNA: TGCGCCAGCAGCCCCCTAGGAGCGGGAGGGCCGGAGACCCAGTACTTC.

This chain uses TRBV20-1 with TRBJ2-7, with unresolved D. The V gene's germline CDR1 is DFQATT and CDR2 SNEGSKA (reference sequence). The V and J ends lost 0 bases and 2 bases respectively, with 11 bases between them. The CDR3 contains 14 residues. CDR3 in amino acids: CSARDHLSPYEQYF. Written as DNA, the CDR3 is TGCAGTGCTAGAGATCACCTATCTCCCTACGAGCAGTACTTC.

The rearrangement links TRBV5-5 to TRBJ2-1, with TRBD2 identical over 12 bases. V gave up 4 bases and J gave up 6 bases; unmatched junction bases: 11. CDR1 is SGHKS and CDR2 is YYEKEE in the germline V gene (reference sequence). This CDR3 has 17 amino acids. The CDR3 region has the DNA TGTGCCAGCAGCCCTCGACTAGCGGGAGAGCCCTTCAATGAGCAGTTCTTC. Amino acids: CASSPRLAGEPFNEQFF.

This chain links TRBV12-3 or TRBV12-4 with TRBJ2-3, with 13 nucleotides matching TRBD2. V lost 3 bases to trimming and J lost 0 bases; unmatched junction nucleotides: 15. CDR3 length: 21 amino acids. The CDR3 DNA follows: TGTGCCAGCAGTTTTCCCTTAGCGGTGACTAGCGGGGGGCTGAGCACAGATACGCAGTATTTT. Amino acids: CASSFPLAVTSGGLSTDTQYF.

This clonotype was counted ten times or more. The chain recombines TRBV3-1 with TRBJ2-7; D possibly corresponds to TRBD2 (6 bases). Trimming pared 6 bases from V and 3 bases from J, leaving 15 bases between. Germline V gene data show CDR1 as LGHDT and CDR2 as YNNKEL (reference sequence). This CDR3 spans 14 amino acids. DNA of the CDR3: TGTGCCAGCAGTCACTTCGGGGGAGACTACGAGCAGTACTTC. Its translation: CASSHFGGDYEQYF.

This clonotype has a handful of counts. This chain connects TRBV3-1 to TRBJ1-2, with a weak D call TRBD1 (5 bases). The CDR3 is made up of 16 amino acids. Trimming shortened V by 3 bases and J by 4 bases, and 18 bases separated the two germline ends. Per germline, CDR1 LGHDT and CDR2 YNNKEL (reference sequence). CDR3: CASSQGDGLLGYGYTF. CDR3 sequence (DNA): TGTGCCAGCAGCCAGGGGGACGGCCTCCTAGGCTATGGCTACACCTTC. The full variable domain, in which reference TRBV3-1 and TRBJ1-2 provide the parts outside the CDR3, is DTAVSQTPKYLVTQMGNDKSIKCEQNLGHDTMYWYKQDSKKFLKIMFSYNNKELIINETVPNRFSPKSPDKAHLNLHINSLELGDSAVYFCASSQGDGLLGYGYTFGSGTRLTVV.

CDR3 nucleotide sequence: TGTGCCAGCAAAAAGGGGATCGCCTACGAGCAGTACTTC. Translated, it gives CASKKGIAYEQYF. This chain joins TRBV6-2 or TRBV6-3 and TRBJ2-7; maybe TRBD1 (5 bases). Germline CDR1 and CDR2: MNHEY and SVGEGT. V was trimmed by 7 bases and J by 2 bases, leaving 12 bases between them. The CDR3 totals 13 residues.